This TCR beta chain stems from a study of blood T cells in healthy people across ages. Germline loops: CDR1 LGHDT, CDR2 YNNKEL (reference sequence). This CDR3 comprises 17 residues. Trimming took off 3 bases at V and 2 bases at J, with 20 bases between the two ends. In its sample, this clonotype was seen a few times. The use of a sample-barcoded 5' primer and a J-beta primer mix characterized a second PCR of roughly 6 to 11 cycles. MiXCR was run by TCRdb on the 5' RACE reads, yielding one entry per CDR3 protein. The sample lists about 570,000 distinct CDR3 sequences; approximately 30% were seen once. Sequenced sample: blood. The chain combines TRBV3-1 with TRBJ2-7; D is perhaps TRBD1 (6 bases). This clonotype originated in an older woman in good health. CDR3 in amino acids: CASSQGAWGHQTYEQYF. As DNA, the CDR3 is TGTGCCAGCAGCCAGGGGGCATGGGGGCACCAAACCTACGAGCAGTACTTC.